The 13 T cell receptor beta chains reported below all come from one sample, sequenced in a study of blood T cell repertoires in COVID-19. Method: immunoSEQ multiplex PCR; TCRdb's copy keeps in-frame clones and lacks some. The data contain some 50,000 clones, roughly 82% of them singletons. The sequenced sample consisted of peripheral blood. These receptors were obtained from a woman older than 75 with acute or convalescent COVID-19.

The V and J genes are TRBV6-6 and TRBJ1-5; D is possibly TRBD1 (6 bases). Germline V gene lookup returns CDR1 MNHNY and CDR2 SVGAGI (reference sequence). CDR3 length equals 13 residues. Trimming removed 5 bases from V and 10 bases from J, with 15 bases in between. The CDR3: CASSTDRRPPQHF. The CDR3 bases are TGTGCCAGCAGTACTGACAGGCGACCCCCCCAGCATTTT.

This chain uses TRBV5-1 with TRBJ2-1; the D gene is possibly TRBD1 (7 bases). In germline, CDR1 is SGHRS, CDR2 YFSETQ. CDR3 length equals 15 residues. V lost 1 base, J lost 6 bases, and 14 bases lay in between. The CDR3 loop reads CASSLTRGVGNEQFF. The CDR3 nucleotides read TGCGCCAGCAGCTTGACCAGGGGGGTCGGCAATGAGCAGTTCTTC. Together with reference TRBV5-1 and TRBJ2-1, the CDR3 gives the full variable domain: KAGVTQTPRYLIKTRGQQVTLSCSPISGHRSVSWYQQTPGQGLQFLFEYFSETQRNKGNFPGRFSGRQFSNSRSEMNVSTLELGDSALYLCASSLTRGVGNEQFFGPGTRLTVL.

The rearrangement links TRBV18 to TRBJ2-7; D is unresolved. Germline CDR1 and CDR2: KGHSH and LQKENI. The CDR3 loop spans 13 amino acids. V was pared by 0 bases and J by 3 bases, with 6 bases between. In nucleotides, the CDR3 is TGTGCCAGCTCACCACCTTCATTCTACGAGCAGTACTTC. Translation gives CASSPPSFYEQYF.

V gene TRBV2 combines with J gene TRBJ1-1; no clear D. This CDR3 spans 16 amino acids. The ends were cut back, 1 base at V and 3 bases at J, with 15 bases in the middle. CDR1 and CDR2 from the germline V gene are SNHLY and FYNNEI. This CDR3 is CASSEGGVGRDTEAFF. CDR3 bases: TGTGCCAGCAGTGAAGGGGGTGTAGGGCGGGACACTGAAGCTTTCTTT.

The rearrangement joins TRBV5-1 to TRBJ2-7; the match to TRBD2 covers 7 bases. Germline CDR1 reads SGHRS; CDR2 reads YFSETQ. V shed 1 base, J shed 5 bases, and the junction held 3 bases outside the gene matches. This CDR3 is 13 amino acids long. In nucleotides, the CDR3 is TGCGCCAGCAGCTTGCGGGCGGGGGACGAGCAGTACTTC. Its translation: CASSLRAGDEQYF.

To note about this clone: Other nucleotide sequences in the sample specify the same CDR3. The CDR3 is CASSLSETQYF. The CDR3 bases are TGTGCCAGCAGCTTATCTGAGACCCAGTACTTC. The chain is built from TRBV5-6 and TRBJ2-5; D is undetermined. The CDR3 has 11 amino acids. CDR1 is SGHDT, CDR2 YYEEEE, per germline. V gave up 2 bases and J gave up 5 bases, with 4 bases separating them.

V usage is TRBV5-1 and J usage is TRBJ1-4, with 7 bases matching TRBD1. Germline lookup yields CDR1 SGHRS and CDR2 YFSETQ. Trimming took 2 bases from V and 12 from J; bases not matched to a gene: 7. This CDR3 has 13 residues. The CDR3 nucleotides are TGCGCCAGCAGCTTCGACAGGGTTGGGGAACTGTTTTTT. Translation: CASSFDRVGELFF.

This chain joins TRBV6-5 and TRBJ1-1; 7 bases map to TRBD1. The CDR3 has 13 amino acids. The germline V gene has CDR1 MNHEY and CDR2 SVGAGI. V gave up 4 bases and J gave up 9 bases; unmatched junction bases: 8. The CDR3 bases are TGTGCCAGCAGTTCCCTTCGGGGACAGCAAGCTTTCTTT. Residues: CASSSLRGQQAFF.

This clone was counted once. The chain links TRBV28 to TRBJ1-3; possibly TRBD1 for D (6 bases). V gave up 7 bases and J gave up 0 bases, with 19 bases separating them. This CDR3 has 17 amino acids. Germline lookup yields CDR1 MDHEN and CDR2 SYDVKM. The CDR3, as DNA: TGTGCCAGCAACCAACAGGGCCTACCTTACTCTGGAAACACCATATATTTT. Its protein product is CASNQQGLPYSGNTIYF.

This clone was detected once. This CDR3 is CASSSRTSGSGNEQFF. CDR3 nucleotides: TGCGCCAGCAGCTCCCGGACTAGCGGGAGTGGTAATGAGCAGTTCTTC. The rearrangement links TRBV5-1 to TRBJ2-1; TRBD2 aligns across 13 bases. Germline V gene sequence: CDR1 SGHRS, CDR2 YFSETQ. CDR3 length equals 16 residues. After removal of 3 bases from V and 7 bases from J, the junction contained 7 bases not matched to a gene.

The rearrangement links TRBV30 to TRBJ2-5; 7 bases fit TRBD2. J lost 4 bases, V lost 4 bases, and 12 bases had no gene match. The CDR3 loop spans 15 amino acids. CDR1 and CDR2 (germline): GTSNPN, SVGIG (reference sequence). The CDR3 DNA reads TGTGCCTGGAACGATGGAAGACTAGCCCCAGAGACCCAGTACTTC. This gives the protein CAWNDGRLAPETQYF.

DNA of the CDR3: TGTGCCAGCAGAAGCGAGAGTGCTCTGTCGGGGGAGCAGTACTTC. Translating gives CASRSESALSGEQYF. The rearrangement links TRBV7-9 to TRBJ2-7; possibly TRBD2 for D (5 bases). Germline V gene lookup returns CDR1 SEHNR and CDR2 FQNEAQ (reference sequence). Trimming left V 6 bases short and J 7 bases short, with 22 bases between. The CDR3 sequence is 15 residues long.

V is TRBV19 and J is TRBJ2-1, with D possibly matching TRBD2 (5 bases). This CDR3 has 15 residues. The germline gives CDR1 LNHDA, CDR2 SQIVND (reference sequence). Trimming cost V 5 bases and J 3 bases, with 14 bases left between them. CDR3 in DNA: TGTGCCAGTAGTTTGAGCGGACTTCTCTACAATGAGCAGTTCTTC. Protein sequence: CASSLSGLLYNEQFF.